Listed here is a single TCR beta chain. Distinct nucleotide sequences in the sample also encode this CDR3. The table came from immunoSEQ multiplex PCR; TCRdb's copy has only in-frame clones and leaves some out. The sample has 160,000 or so clones; more than 70% are singletons. The CDR3 sequence is 13 residues long. CDR1 is SNHLY, CDR2 FYNNEI, per germline. Trimming cost V 6 bases and J 4 bases, with 10 bases left between them. These data are taken from a study of blood T cell repertoires in COVID-19. Study at large: From T cells, B-cell-depleted T cells, or PBMCs came the material, which was cDNA or gDNA.

This clonotype was sampled from a man aged 60-69 years with acute or convalescent COVID-19. What was sequenced was peripheral blood. The rearrangement joins TRBV2 to TRBJ1-5; D is uncertain. The CDR3 DNA reads TGTGCCAGCAGCGGAGAATCTAATCAGCCCCAGCATTTT. It codes for CASSGESNQPQHF.